The source of this T cell receptor (beta chain) is a study of CD8+ T cells in alopecia areata. Sequencing templates came from extracted RNA that was reverse transcribed into cDNA. Data came from immunoSEQ multiplex PCR; TCRdb stores just in-frame clones and leaves some out. The repertoire consists of over 100,000 clones, with about 50% occurring once and the leading ten covering 0.46%. This sample's treatment: oral pan-JAK inhibitor, 5-10 mg twice daily. This clone has ten or more counts. Its antigen is still unknown. Germline CDR1 and CDR2: KGHSH and LQKENI. The V gene lost 1 base and the J gene lost 2 bases, with 9 bases spanning the gap. The CDR3 consists of 15 residues. Overall study findings and caveats: One nonresponder leaves baseline CD8+ expansion's link to response uncertain.

The sequence came from a human donor with alopecia areata. This sample comprised CD4+ T cells sorted from blood, obtained at week 4, from a patient treated with tofacitinib. The chain couples TRBV18 to TRBJ2-1; D perhaps matches TRBD2 (5 bases). The CDR3 sequence: CASSPRTGTYNEQFF. In DNA, the CDR3 is TGTGCCAGCTCACCACGGACGGGGACCTACAATGAGCAGTTCTTC.